These 16 T cell receptor beta chains were all obtained from the same sample, sequenced in a study of chronic HIV infection and antiretroviral therapy. Each CDR3 protein gets one entry after TCRdb re-called the 5' RACE reads with MiXCR. The sample shows more than 25,000 distinct CDR3 sequences, more than 7.5% of them seen only once. The sequenced sample consisted of peripheral blood. The receptors originated from an adult who had HIV and had not received antiretroviral therapy, or was an uninfected healthy control (not recorded which).

This clonotype was observed at least ten times. The rearrangement uses TRBV7-9 and TRBJ2-3; tentatively, D is TRBD1 or TRBD2 (7 bases each). Germline CDR1 reads SEHNR; CDR2 reads FQNEAQ (reference sequence). The V gene lost 5 bases and the J gene lost 4 bases, with 19 bases spanning the gap. This CDR3 spans 16 amino acids. CDR3 loop: CASSPQGGVPADTQYF. The CDR3 DNA is TGTGCCAGCAGCCCCCAGGGGGGGGTGCCAGCAGATACGCAGTATTTT.

The sample holds many counts of this clonotype. V gene TRBV29-1 combines with J gene TRBJ2-3; D might be TRBD2 (5 bases). The CDR3 runs to 14 residues. V was trimmed by 2 bases and J by 6 bases, leaving 15 bases between them. Germline V gene data show CDR1 as SQVTM and CDR2 as ANQGSEA. This CDR3 reads CSVERGATGDTQYF. The CDR3 DNA reads TGCAGCGTTGAACGGGGTGCAACTGGGGATACGCAGTATTTT.

There are a few counts of this clonotype. The chain employs TRBV19 and TRBJ1-2; tentatively, D is TRBD1 (5 bases). The V end lost 5 bases, the J end lost 8 bases, and 12 bases lay between the germline ends. The germline gives CDR1 LNHDA, CDR2 SQIVND (reference sequence). The CDR3 has 12 amino acids. CDR3: CASSSLRDGYTF. Written as DNA, the CDR3 is TGTGCCAGTAGTTCTCTGAGGGACGGCTACACCTTC.

There are a few counts of this clonotype. The CDR3 bases are TGCAGTGCTAGAGAACGGTCTAGGTACAATGAGCAGTTCTTC. Protein: CSARERSRYNEQFF. The rearrangement links TRBV20-1 to TRBJ2-1, with no clear D. The CDR3 contains 14 residues. Germline values: CDR1 DFQATT, CDR2 SNEGSKA (reference sequence). Trimming shortened V by 0 bases and J by 4 bases, and 10 bases separated the two germline ends.

J is TRBJ2-1 and V is TRBV20-1; 7 bases fit TRBD2. With 2 bases clipped from V and 4 bases from J, the junction kept 8 bases outside the gene matches. The germline V gene has CDR1 DFQATT and CDR2 SNEGSKA (reference sequence). This CDR3 comprises 15 residues. The CDR3 protein is CSARPWGSGYNEQFF. For the CDR3, the DNA is TGCAGTGCTAGACCCTGGGGTAGCGGGTACAATGAGCAGTTCTTC.

Ten or more counts support this clonotype. The V and J genes are TRBV12-3 or TRBV12-4 and TRBJ1-5; D is undetermined. The CDR3 loop spans 14 amino acids. The V and J ends lost 1 base and 4 bases respectively, with 8 bases between them. The CDR3 reads CASSLVAQNQPQHF. The CDR3 DNA reads as TGTGCCAGCAGTTTAGTGGCCCAGAATCAGCCCCAGCATTTT.

The chain couples TRBV5-1 to TRBJ2-5; D may be TRBD1 or TRBD2 (7 bases each). This CDR3 is built from 15 residues. Germline V gene data show CDR1 as SGHRS and CDR2 as YFSETQ. Trimming took off 3 bases at V and 5 bases at J, with 17 bases between the two ends. The CDR3 nucleotides are TGCGCCAGCAGCTATCAGGGGGGAGGGATGGAGACCCAGTACTTC. Residues: CASSYQGGGMETQYF.

The sample holds a few counts of this clonotype. V gene TRBV23-1 combines with J gene TRBJ2-5; 9 bases line up with TRBD1. TRBV23-1 is an ORF for which the function is uncertain. CDR3 length: 19 residues. J lost 2 bases, V lost 2 bases, and 15 bases had no gene match. The CDR3 is CASSQLYTRDREGQETQYF. Here the CDR3 DNA reads TGCGCCAGCAGTCAACTCTATACCCGGGACAGGGAAGGGCAAGAGACCCAGTACTTC.

The chain has TRBV27 and TRBJ1-5, with TRBD1 matching over 7 bases. The CDR3 covers 16 residues. J was trimmed by 2 bases and V by 4 bases; bases with no gene match: 8. In germline, CDR1 is MNHEY, CDR2 SMNVEV (reference sequence). CDR3 sequence reads: CASSSTGLNRNQPQHF. The CDR3 DNA is TGTGCCAGCAGTTCGACAGGGTTGAATCGCAATCAGCCCCAGCATTTT.

The rearrangement links TRBV6-2 or TRBV6-3 to TRBJ2-3, with 9 bases identical to TRBD2. In germline, CDR1 is MNHEY, CDR2 SVGEGT. Trimming cost V 8 bases and J 6 bases; bases outside gene matches: 6. The CDR3 has 13 residues. CDR3 bases: TGTGCCAGCGCGGCTAGCGGGGCGGATACGCAGTATTTT. It is translated as CASAASGADTQYF.

This rearrangement joins TRBV2 to TRBJ1-1, with 8 bases lining up with TRBD1. V dropped 4 bases and J dropped 5; count of bases not matched to a gene: 9. This CDR3 has 15 residues. CDR1 is SNHLY and CDR2 is FYNNEI in the germline V gene. The CDR3 DNA follows: TGTGCCAGCAGTGCCTTGACAGGGGAGGGGACTGAAGCTTTCTTT. It codes for CASSALTGEGTEAFF.

The chain has TRBV29-1 and TRBJ2-2; D uncertain. From germline, CDR1 is SQVTM and CDR2 ANQGSEA. CDR3 length: 13 amino acids. The V end lost 4 bases, the J end lost 1 base, and 7 bases lay between the germline ends. CDR3 amino acids: CSVATENTGELFF. CDR3 nucleotides: TGCAGCGTTGCCACAGAGAACACCGGGGAGCTGTTTTTT.

The table lists this clonotype with many counts. The genes are TRBV29-1 and TRBJ2-3; TRBD1 is a possible D gene (5 bases). CDR3 size: 14 residues. V was shortened by 7 bases and J by 1 base, with 15 bases between the two germline ends. From germline, CDR1 is SQVTM and CDR2 ANQGSEA. This CDR3 reads CSAGQSPRTDTQYF. DNA of the CDR3: TGCAGCGCAGGACAAAGCCCTCGCACAGATACGCAGTATTTT.

This clonotype came up many times. This sequence joins TRBV28 and TRBJ2-7; TRBD1 matches at 10 bases. Per the germline V gene, CDR1 is MDHEN and CDR2 is SYDVKM. This CDR3 contains 15 residues. The V and J ends lost 9 bases and 4 bases, in that order; junction bases with no gene match: 12. CDR3 region: CASVSRDRGPYEQYF. In nucleotides, the CDR3 is TGTGCCAGTGTTAGTCGGGACAGGGGCCCGTACGAGCAGTACTTC. Complete variable domain (other parts from reference TRBV28 and TRBJ2-7): DVKVTQSSRYLVKRTGEKVFLECVQDMDHENMFWYRQDPGLGLRLIYFSYDVKMKEKGDIPEGYSVSREKKERFSLILESASTNQTSMYLCASVSRDRGPYEQYFGPGTRLTVT.

This chain links TRBV20-1 with TRBJ2-7; TRBD1 aligns across 7 bases. The J segment lost 2 bases and the V segment lost 1 base, leaving 8 bases of the junction unmatched. This CDR3 has 15 residues. Germline V gene data show CDR1 as DFQATT and CDR2 as SNEGSKA (reference sequence). DNA of the CDR3: TGCAGTGCTAGAGTTTTGACAGGGCGTGCCTACGAGCAGTACTTC. It codes for CSARVLTGRAYEQYF.

V gene TRBV7-9 combines with J gene TRBJ1-5, with 9 bases identical to TRBD1. After removal of 5 bases from V and 5 bases from J, the junction contained 7 bases not matched to a gene. The CDR3 consists of 15 residues. Germline CDR1 is SEHNR and CDR2 is FQNEAQ (reference sequence). CDR3 nucleotides: TGTGCCAGCAGCGATGGACAGGGGTGGTATCAGCCCCAGCATTTT. It translates to CASSDGQGWYQPQHF.